The sequence of this TCR beta chain was determined in a study of T-cell memory formation after mild COVID-19. The CDR3 loop spans 15 amino acids. V lost 8 bases, J lost 5 bases, and 15 bases stayed unmatched. Per the germline V gene, CDR1 is DFQATT and CDR2 is SNEGSKA (reference sequence). TCRdb independently ran MiXCR on the 5' RACE reads; one entry per CDR3 protein. The repertoire holds about 180,000 distinct CDR3 sequences, with under 20% as singletons. The chain carries TRBV20-1 and TRBJ2-3, with 8 bases lining up with TRBD2. The clonotype originates from a man aged 18 to 35 who had mild COVID-19 (a few samples of this study predate the infection). Cell type and time point are not known. Sequenced: PBMCs or a T cell subset sorted from them (not recorded which). CDR3 coding DNA: TGCAGTTCAACCCGGCCCTCCCGGGGGGGAGATACGCAGTATTTT. Protein sequence: CSSTRPSRGGDTQYF.